In its sample, the clone carrying this TCR beta chain was seen a few times. The data were obtained in a study of Ad26.COV2.S vaccination and SARS-CoV-2 variants. From germline, CDR1 is MNHEY and CDR2 SMNVEV (reference sequence). The V end lost 3 bases, the J end lost 3 bases, and 8 bases lay between the germline ends. This CDR3 has 13 amino acids. Sequencing was performed with immunoSEQ multiplex PCR; in TCRdb, only in-frame clones are kept and a portion is missing. The sample holds approximately 350,000 clones, 83% seen once. Treatment indicated: roughly 19 received Ad26.COV2.S at low or high dose, single or two shots; a few received placebo; per-sample allocation not given. Following the first vaccine or placebo injection, samples were taken on day 63.

The V gene is TRBV27, the J gene TRBJ1-1; no clear D. The receptor was derived from a person aged 18-60 years who received the Ad26.COV2.S COVID-19 vaccine or a placebo. Material: peripheral blood, obtained in a trial of Ad26.COV2.S vaccine versus placebo. The CDR3 sequence: CASSFNRDTEAFF. The CDR3 DNA reads TGTGCCAGCAGTTTCAACCGGGACACTGAAGCTTTCTTT.